These T cell receptor beta chains were read from a single sample in a study of blood T cell repertoires in COVID-19. Generated by immunoSEQ multiplex PCR, the TCRdb table keeps only in-frame clones and is missing some. Of roughly 300,000 clones listed, about nine tenths were seen once; the top ten hold more than 6%. Sequencing used peripheral blood. These receptors were obtained from a woman in her twenties or thirties with COVID-19, enrolled during active disease. Both conserved end residues are trimmed from each CDR3. A D gene is named only where the DNA matches it firmly.

D gene | J gene | V gene | CDR3 protein
TRBD1 | TRBJ2-7 | TRBV6-1 | ASSGSGQGRFYEQY
TRBD2 | TRBJ2-1 | TRBV2 | ASRGLAGYNEQF
TRBD1 | TRBJ1-2 | TRBV9 | ASSVGQGAGYGYT
NA | TRBJ1-3 | TRBV2 | ASSLRTVGNTIY
TRBD1 | TRBJ1-2 | TRBV6-6 | ASKTRQGKFWGYT
TRBD1 | TRBJ1-5 | TRBV28 | ATWDRGQPQH
NA | TRBJ2-1 | TRBV29-1 | SAGYNNEQF
NA | TRBJ1-5 | TRBV5-5 | ASSLQPDGTTNQPQH
NA | TRBJ1-1 | TRBV29-1 | SVSMNTEAF
NA | TRBJ2-1 | TRBV11-3 | ASSLSVDEQF
NA | TRBJ1-5 | TRBV29-1 | SVGTANQPQH
TRBD1 | TRBJ2-1 | TRBV5-1 | ASSLGTTGAINEQF
NA | TRBJ2-7 | TRBV19 | ASSPMTGSYEQY
NA | TRBJ1-2 | TRBV15 | ATGVYGVGGYT
NA | TRBJ1-2 | TRBV28 | ASRPPGQGLYGYT
NA | TRBJ1-1 | TRBV7-2 | ASSLQGNTEAF
NA | TRBJ2-7 | TRBV15 | ATSPGEGSEQY
TRBD1 | TRBJ1-5 | TRBV7-9 | ASSPDGQVAAQH
TRBD1 | TRBJ1-4 | TRBV6-6 | ASSGRGQGGEKLF
TRBD2 | TRBJ2-7 | TRBV5-1 | ASSLGLAGSYEQY
NA | TRBJ2-1 | TRBV11-1 | ASSLILGGSEQF
NA | TRBJ1-5 | TRBV6-2/TRBV6-3 | ASSYVAGQPQH
NA | TRBJ2-7 | TRBV27 | ASTSTPGGSAYEQY
TRBD2 | TRBJ2-7 | TRBV6-2/TRBV6-3 | ASSYSRAGGEQY
TRBD1 | TRBJ2-5 | TRBV6-5 | ASSYSISQGARMY
TRBD1 | TRBJ1-2 | TRBV28 | ASSTTGQGVNYGYT
TRBD2 | TRBJ2-3 | TRBV7-9 | ASSFGLAGDTDTQY
TRBD1 | TRBJ2-7 | TRBV4-1 | ASSQGPRDRAYKQY
TRBD1 | TRBJ2-7 | TRBV6-5 | ASVTTGGLYEQY
NA | TRBJ1-2 | TRBV7-8 | ASSRGPGPNYGYT
TRBD1 | TRBJ1-2 | TRBV7-9 | ASSLEGTGFLGYT
TRBD2 | TRBJ2-3 | TRBV6-4 | ASSSNILAGTDTQY
NA | TRBJ1-6 | TRBV6-5 | ASSYSSQNNSPLH
TRBD1 | TRBJ1-2 | TRBV3-1/TRBV3-2 | ASSQDAGGGYGYT
NA | TRBJ2-2 | TRBV28 | ASSASTGELF
NA | TRBJ1-5 | TRBV11-2 | ASSLDVGNQPQH
NA | TRBJ2-5 | TRBV7-6 | ASSLEYYSETQY